The following is a T cell receptor (beta chain) sequence with its context. The data belong to a study of PD-1 blockade in mismatch repair-deficient tumors. For the study at large: Patients had about a dozen mismatch repair-deficient cancer types and were previously treated and progressing.

Assay: immunoSEQ multiplex PCR; the TCRdb copy retains only in-frame clones and omits some. This table has around 15,000 clones, approximately 84% appearing once. This TCR came from an adult with mismatch repair-deficient cancer. Here the sequenced sample was PBMCs, taken 4 weeks after starting pembrolizumab.

The CDR3 DNA sequence: TGTGCCAGCAGTGAAGGACTCAATTTCTTT. Its protein is CASSEGLNFF. The chain links TRBV6-1 to TRBJ1-1; D not certain. The length of the CDR3 is 10 residues. Germline CDR1 and CDR2: MNHNS and SASEGT. Trimming cost V 1 base and J 13 bases, with 7 bases left between them.